Listed below are T cell receptor beta chains from one sample, sequenced in a study of blood T cell repertoires in COVID-19. Method: immunoSEQ multiplex PCR; TCRdb's copy keeps in-frame clones and lacks some. Of roughly 160,000 clones in the sample, around 89% are singletons; the top ten hold roughly 1.9%. The specimen was peripheral blood. The source of these receptors is a man in his fifties or sixties who had recovered from COVID-19. Both conserved end residues are part of each CDR3. The D gene is left open where the match is weak.

>TRBD2|TRBJ2-3|TRBV10-1
TGCGCCAGCAGTGACCCTCGAGCGGGGGGCCCTACAGATACGCAGTATTTT
CASSDPRAGGPTDTQYF
>TRBD1|TRBJ2-7|TRBV6-1
TGTGCCAGCAGTGCCCGAGGGGACAGCTCCTGGTACGAGCAGTACTTC
CASSARGDSSWYEQYF
>TRBD1|TRBJ1-2|TRBV19
TGTGCCACCAAGGACAGGGGGTACTATGGCTACACCTTC
CATKDRGYYGYTF
>TRBD1|TRBJ1-5|TRBV6-4
TGTGCCAGCAGTGACAGGGGGCGACCCTATAGCAATCAGCCCCAGCATTTT
CASSDRGRPYSNQPQHF
>-|TRBJ1-5|TRBV10-3
TGTGCCATCAGTGAGTTCGGGCAGGGGAATCAGCCCCAGCATTTT
CAISEFGQGNQPQHF
>-|TRBJ2-7|TRBV28
TGTGCCAGCAGTTTCCTTGGACAGCCCAGCTACGAGCAGTACTTC
CASSFLGQPSYEQYF
>TRBD1|TRBJ2-7|TRBV7-2
TGTGCCAGCAGCTTAGGCCGACAGGGCACCCACGAGCAGTACTTC
CASSLGRQGTHEQYF
>-|TRBJ2-1|TRBV18
TGTGCCAGCTCAGGGCAGGGGGGCAATGAGCAGTTCTTC
CASSGQGGNEQFF
>-|TRBJ2-5|TRBV6-2/TRBV6-3
TGTGCCAGCAGTTACGGTACGGGTTTTCAAGAGACCCAGTACTTC
CASSYGTGFQETQYF
>-|TRBJ2-3|TRBV6-5
TGTGCCAGCAGTCTAGATAGCCATACGCAGTATTTT
CASSLDSHTQYF
>TRBD1|TRBJ1-4|TRBV7-9
TGTGGCATTACAGGGGGCGAGGAAAAACTGTTTTTT
CGITGGEEKLFF
>-|TRBJ2-3|TRBV7-3
TGTGCCAGCAGCTTAAACGGAGATACGCAGTATTTT
CASSLNGDTQYF
>-|TRBJ1-5|TRBV5-8
TGTGCCAGCAGCCAGGACGGGAGAACCCATCAGCCCCAGCATTTT
CASSQDGRTHQPQHF
>-|TRBJ2-5|TRBV2
TGTGCCAGCAGCCTCCAAGAGACCCAGTACTTC
CASSLQETQYF